This T cell receptor beta chain is from a study of Ad26.COV2.S vaccination and SARS-CoV-2 variants. Study summary: Once or twice, 56 days apart, Ad26.COV2.S was delivered intramuscularly.

This clone was detected only a few times. Treatment in this sample: 15 to 20 received Ad26.COV2.S at low or high dose, single or two shots; about 5 received placebo; per-sample allocation not given. All samples were drawn on day 63, counting from the first vaccine or placebo injection. Germline loops: CDR1 MNHNS, CDR2 SASEGT. Between the trimmed V and J ends, which lost 0 bases and 3 bases, there was a span of 5 bases. CDR3 length: 14 residues. Clones were read by immunoSEQ multiplex PCR, and TCRdb kept only the in-frame ones, dropping some. The data show about 500,000 clones, roughly nine tenths seen once.

The chain links TRBV6-1 to TRBJ2-2, with D unresolved. Sequenced material: peripheral blood, taken in a trial of Ad26.COV2.S vaccine versus placebo. The receptor's source is a person between 18 and 65 years old who received the Ad26.COV2.S COVID-19 vaccine or a placebo. The CDR3 sequence is CASSEALDTGELFF. CDR3 sequence (DNA): TGTGCCAGCAGTGAAGCCCTAGACACCGGGGAGCTGTTTTTT.